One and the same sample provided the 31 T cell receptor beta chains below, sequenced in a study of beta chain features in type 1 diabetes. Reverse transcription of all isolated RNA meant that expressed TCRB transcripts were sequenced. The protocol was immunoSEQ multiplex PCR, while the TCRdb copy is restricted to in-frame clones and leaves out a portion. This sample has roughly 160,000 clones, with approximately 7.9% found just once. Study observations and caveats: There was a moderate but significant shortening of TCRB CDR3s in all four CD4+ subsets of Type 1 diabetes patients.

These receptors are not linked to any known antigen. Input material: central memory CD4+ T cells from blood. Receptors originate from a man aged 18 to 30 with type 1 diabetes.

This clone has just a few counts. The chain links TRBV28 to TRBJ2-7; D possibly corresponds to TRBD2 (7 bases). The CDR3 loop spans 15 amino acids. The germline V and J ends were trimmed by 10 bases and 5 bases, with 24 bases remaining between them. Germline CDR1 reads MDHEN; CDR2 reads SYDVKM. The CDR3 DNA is TGTGCCACCACAGCGACGGCGGGGGCGGGTGACGAGCAGTACTTC. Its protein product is CATTATAGAGDEQYF.

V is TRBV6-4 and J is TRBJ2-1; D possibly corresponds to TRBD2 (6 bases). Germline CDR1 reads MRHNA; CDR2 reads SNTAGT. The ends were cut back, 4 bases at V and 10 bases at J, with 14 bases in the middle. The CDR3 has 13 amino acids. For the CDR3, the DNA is TGTGCCAGCAGTGTCCATAGCGGAACAGAGCAGTTCTTC. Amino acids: CASSVHSGTEQFF.

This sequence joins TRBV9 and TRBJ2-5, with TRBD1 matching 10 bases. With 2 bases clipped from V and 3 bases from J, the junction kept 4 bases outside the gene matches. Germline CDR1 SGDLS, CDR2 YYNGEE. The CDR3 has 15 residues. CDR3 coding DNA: TGTGCCAGCAGCGTTTTAGGGACAGGGGAAGAGACCCAGTACTTC. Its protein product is CASSVLGTGEETQYF.

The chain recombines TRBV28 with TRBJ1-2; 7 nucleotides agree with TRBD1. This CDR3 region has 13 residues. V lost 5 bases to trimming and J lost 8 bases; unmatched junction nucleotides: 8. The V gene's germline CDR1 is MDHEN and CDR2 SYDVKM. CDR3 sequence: CASSPAQGRGYTF. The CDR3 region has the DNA TGTGCCAGCAGTCCCGCACAGGGGAGAGGCTACACCTTC.

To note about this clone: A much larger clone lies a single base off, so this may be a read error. The CDR3 nucleotides read TGTGCCAGCAGCTCTAGCGGGGGTTACACCGGGGAGCTGTTTTTT. Residues: CASSSSGGYTGELFF. The genes are TRBV14 and TRBJ2-2; 10 bases match TRBD2. The germline V gene has CDR1 SGHDN and CDR2 FVKESK. The CDR3 extends over 15 amino acids. The V segment lost 5 bases and the J segment 3 bases; nucleotides outside the gene matches: 3.

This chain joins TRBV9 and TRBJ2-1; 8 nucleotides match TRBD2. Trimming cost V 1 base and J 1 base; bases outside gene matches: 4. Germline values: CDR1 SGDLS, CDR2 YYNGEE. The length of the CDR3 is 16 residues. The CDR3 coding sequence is TGTGCCAGCAGCGTATTAGCGGGGTTTTCCTACAATGAGCAGTTCTTC. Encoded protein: CASSVLAGFSYNEQFF.

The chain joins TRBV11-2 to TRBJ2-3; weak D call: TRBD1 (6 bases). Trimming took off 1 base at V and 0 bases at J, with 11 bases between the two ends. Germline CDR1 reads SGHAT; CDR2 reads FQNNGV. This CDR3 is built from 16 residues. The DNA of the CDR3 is TGTGCCAGCAGCTTAGTAGGGGGTTCTAGCACAGATACGCAGTATTTT. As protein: CASSLVGGSSTDTQYF.

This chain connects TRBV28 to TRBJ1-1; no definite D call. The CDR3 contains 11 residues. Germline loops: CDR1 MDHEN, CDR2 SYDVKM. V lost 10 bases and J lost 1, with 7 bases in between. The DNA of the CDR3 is TGTGCCACATACAGGAACACTGAAGCTTTCTTT. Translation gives CATYRNTEAFF.

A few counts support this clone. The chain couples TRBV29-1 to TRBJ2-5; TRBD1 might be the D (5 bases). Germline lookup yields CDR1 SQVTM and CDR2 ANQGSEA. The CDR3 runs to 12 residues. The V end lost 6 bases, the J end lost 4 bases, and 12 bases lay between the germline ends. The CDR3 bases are TGCAGCGTCGCGACAGTAGGAGAGACCCAGTACTTC. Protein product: CSVATVGETQYF.

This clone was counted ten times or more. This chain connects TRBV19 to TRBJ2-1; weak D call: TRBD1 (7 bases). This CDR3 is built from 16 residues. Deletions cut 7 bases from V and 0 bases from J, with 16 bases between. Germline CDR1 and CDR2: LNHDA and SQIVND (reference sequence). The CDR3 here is CASTRGGDSSYNEQFF. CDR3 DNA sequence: TGTGCCAGTACCAGAGGAGGGGACAGCTCCTACAATGAGCAGTTCTTC.

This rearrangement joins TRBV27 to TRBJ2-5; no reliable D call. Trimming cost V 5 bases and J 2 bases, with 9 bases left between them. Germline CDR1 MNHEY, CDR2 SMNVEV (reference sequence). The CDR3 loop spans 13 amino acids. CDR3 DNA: TGTGCCAGCAGTCGATCCGGTCAAGAGACCCAGTACTTC. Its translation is CASSRSGQETQYF.

The CDR3 reads CASRRGQGDAYEQYF. The CDR3 coding sequence is TGTGCCAGCAGACGGGGACAGGGTGACGCCTACGAGCAGTACTTC. The chain carries TRBV27 and TRBJ2-7, with TRBD1 identical over 9 bases. The CDR3 is 15 amino acids. Germline CDR1 is MNHEY and CDR2 is SMNVEV (reference sequence). The J segment lost 2 bases and the V segment lost 6 bases, leaving 8 bases of the junction unmatched.

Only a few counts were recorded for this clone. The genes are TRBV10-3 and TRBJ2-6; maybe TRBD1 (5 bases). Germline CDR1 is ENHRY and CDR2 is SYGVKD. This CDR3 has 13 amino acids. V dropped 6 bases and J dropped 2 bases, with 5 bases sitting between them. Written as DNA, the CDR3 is TGTGCCATCAGGGGGCCTGGGGCCAACGTCCTGACTTTC. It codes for CAIRGPGANVLTF.

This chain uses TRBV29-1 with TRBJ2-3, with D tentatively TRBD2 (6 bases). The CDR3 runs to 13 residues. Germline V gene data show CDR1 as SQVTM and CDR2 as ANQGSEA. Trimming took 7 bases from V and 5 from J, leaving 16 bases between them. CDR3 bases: TGCAGCGCCACGCCCGGGGGTGGAGATACGCAGTATTTT. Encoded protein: CSATPGGGDTQYF.

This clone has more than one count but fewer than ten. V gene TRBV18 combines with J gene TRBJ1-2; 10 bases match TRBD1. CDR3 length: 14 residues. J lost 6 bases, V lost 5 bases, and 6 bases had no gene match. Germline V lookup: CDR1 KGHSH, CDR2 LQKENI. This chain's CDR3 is CASSGRQGADGYTF. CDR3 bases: TGTGCCAGCTCAGGGCGACAGGGGGCCGATGGCTACACCTTC.

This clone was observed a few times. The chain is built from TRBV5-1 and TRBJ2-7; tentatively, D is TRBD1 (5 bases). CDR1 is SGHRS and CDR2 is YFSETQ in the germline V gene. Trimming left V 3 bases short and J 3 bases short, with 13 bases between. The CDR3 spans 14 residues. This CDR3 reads CASSSQGGVYEQYF. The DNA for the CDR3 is TGCGCCAGCAGCTCCCAGGGTGGCGTCTACGAGCAGTACTTC.

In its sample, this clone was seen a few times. CDR3 bases: TGTGCCAGCAGCCGCCGGGAACCGGACATTCAGTACTTC. Protein: CASSRREPDIQYF. The chain couples TRBV25-1 to TRBJ2-4; D might be TRBD2 (5 bases). CDR1 MGHDK and CDR2 SYGVNS come from the germline V gene. V lost 6 bases and J 8 bases, leaving 14 bases between the germline ends. CDR3 length: 13 amino acids.

CDR3 nucleotides: TGTGCCAGCAACCTCAGACGGACTAGCGGGGGGAATGAGCAGTTCTTC. It codes for CASNLRRTSGGNEQFF. V usage is TRBV2 and J usage is TRBJ2-1; the match to TRBD2 covers 14 bases. CDR1 is SNHLY and CDR2 is FYNNEI in the germline V gene. V shed 7 bases, J shed 7 bases, and the junction held 9 bases outside the gene matches. This CDR3 contains 16 residues.

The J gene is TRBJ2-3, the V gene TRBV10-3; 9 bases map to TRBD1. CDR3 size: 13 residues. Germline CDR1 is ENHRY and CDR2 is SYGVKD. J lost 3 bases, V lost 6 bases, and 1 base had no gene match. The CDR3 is CAIRGTGTDTQYF. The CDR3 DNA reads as TGTGCCATCAGGGGGACAGGGACAGATACGCAGTATTTT.

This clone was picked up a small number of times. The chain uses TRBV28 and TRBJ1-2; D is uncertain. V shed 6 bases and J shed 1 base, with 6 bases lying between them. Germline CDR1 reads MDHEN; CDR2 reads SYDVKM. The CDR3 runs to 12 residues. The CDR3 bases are TGTGCCAGCAGGACAAATAACTATGGCTACACCTTC. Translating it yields CASRTNNYGYTF.

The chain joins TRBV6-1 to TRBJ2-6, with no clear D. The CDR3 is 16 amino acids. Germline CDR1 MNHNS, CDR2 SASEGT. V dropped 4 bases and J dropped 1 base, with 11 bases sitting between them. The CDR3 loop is CASSGTAISGANVLTF. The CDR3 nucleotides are TGTGCCAGCAGTGGCACAGCAATATCTGGGGCCAACGTCCTGACTTTC.

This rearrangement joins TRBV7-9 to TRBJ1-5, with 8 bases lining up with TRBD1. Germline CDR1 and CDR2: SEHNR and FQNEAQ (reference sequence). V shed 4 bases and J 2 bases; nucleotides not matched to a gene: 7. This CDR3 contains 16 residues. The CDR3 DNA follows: TGTGCCAGCAGCTCACAACTGGACAGGGGCAATCAGCCCCAGCATTTT. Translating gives CASSSQLDRGNQPQHF. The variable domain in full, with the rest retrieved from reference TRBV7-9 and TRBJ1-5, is DTGVSQNPRHKITKRGQNVTFRCDPISEHNRLYWYRQTLGQGPEFLTYFQNEAQLEKSRLLSDRFSAERPKGSFSTLEIQRTEQGDSAMYLCASSSQLDRGNQPQHFGDGTRLSIL.

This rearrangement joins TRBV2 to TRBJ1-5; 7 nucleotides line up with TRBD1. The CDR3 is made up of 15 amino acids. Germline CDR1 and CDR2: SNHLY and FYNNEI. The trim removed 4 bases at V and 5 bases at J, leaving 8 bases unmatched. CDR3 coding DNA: TGTGCCAGCAGTGTGGAACAGGGGAACCATCAGCCCCAGCATTTT. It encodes CASSVEQGNHQPQHF.

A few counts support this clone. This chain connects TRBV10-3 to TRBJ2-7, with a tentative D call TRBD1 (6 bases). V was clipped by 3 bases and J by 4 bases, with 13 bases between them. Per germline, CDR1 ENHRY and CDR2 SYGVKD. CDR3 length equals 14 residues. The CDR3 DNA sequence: TGTGCCATCAGTGACCAGGGGTCAATGTACGAGCAGTACTTC. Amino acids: CAISDQGSMYEQYF.

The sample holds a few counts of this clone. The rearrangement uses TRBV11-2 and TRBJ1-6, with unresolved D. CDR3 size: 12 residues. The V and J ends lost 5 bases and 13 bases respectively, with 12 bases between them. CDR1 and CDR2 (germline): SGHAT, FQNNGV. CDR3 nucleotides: TGTGCCAGCAGCCCGGGTTATGGCCCCCTCCACTTT. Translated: CASSPGYGPLHF.

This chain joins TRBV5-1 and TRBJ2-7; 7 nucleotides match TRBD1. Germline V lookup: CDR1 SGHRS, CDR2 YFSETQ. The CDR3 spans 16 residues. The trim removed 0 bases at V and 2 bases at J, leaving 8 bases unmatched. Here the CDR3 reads CASSLAVGRGTYEQYF. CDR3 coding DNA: TGCGCCAGCAGCTTGGCCGTGGGCAGGGGGACCTACGAGCAGTACTTC.

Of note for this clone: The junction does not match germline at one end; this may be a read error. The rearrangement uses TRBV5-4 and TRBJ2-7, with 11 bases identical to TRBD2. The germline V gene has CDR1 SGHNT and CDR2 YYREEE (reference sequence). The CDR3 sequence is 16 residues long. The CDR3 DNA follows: TGTGCCAGCAGCTTGGAGACTAGCGGGACGTCCTTCGAGCAGTACTTC. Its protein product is CASSLETSGTSFEQYF.

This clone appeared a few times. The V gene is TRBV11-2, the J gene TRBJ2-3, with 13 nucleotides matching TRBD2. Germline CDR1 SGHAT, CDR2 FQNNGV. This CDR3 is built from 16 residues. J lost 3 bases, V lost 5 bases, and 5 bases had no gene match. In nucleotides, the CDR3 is TGTGCCAGCAGCGCGACGGGACTAGCGGGGACAGATACGCAGTATTTT. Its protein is CASSATGLAGTDTQYF.

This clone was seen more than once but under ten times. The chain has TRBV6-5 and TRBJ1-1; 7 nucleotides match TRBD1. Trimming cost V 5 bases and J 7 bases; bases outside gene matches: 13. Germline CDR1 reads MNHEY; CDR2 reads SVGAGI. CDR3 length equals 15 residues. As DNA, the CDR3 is TGTGCCAGCAGTCTACGGACGGCTAGGGACAGTGAAGCTTTCTTT. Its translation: CASSLRTARDSEAFF.

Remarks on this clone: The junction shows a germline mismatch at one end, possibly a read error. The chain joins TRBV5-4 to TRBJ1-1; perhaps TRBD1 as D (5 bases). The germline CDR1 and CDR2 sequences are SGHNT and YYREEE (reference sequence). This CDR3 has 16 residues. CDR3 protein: CASSQDPQGANTEAFF. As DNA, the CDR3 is TGCGCCAGCAGCCAAGATCCTCAAGGGGCCAACACTGAAGCTTTCTTT. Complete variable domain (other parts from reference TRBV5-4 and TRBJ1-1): ETGVTQSPTHLIKTRGQQVTLRCSSQSGHNTVSWYQQALGQGPQFIFQYYREEENGRGNFPPRFSGLQFPNYSSELNVNALELDDSALYLCASSQDPQGANTEAFFGQGTRLTVV.

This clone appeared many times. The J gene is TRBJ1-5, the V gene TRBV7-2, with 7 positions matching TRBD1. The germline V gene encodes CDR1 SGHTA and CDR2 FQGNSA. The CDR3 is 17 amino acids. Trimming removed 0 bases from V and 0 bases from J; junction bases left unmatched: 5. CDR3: CASSLASRGPSNQPQHF. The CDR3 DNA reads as TGTGCCAGCAGCTTAGCATCTAGGGGGCCTAGCAATCAGCCCCAGCATTTT. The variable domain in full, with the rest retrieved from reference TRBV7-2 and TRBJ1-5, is GAGVSQSPSNKVTEKGKDVELRCDPISGHTALYWYRQSLGQGLEFLIYFQGNSAPDKSGLPSDRFSAERTGGSVSTLTIQRTQQEDSAVYLCASSLASRGPSNQPQHFGDGTRLSIL.